This is a list of T cell receptor beta chains from one sample in a study of human T cells and chemical hapten exposure. In TCRdb, the RACE reads were re-called with MiXCR into one record per CDR3 protein. The sample carries tens of thousands of distinct CDR3 sequences, 10% recorded once. Sequencing was performed on whole blood, taken in connection with sensitization to the hapten diphenylcyclopropenone (DPC). All receptors come from a man between 45 and 60 years old with alopecia areata. Some clones in this sample may be carry-over from other donors' samples. The CDR3 runs from the conserved cysteine through the conserved F or W. A D gene is named only where the DNA matches it firmly. Size tells how often a clone was seen (once, few, many) or the class of an expanded clone, and some rows leave it out.

CDR3 length	V gene	clone size	J gene	D gene	CDR3 protein	CDR3 DNA
15	TRBV7-9	many	TRBJ2-3	.	CASSFGHPRTDTQYF	TGTGCCAGCAGCTTCGGACACCCACGCACAGATACGCAGTATTTT
17	TRBV15	many	TRBJ1-3	TRBD1	CATSSLGTVSSGNTIYF	TGTGCCACCAGCAGCCTAGGGACAGTGAGCTCTGGAAACACCATATATTTT
13	TRBV30	.	TRBJ2-5	TRBD1	CAWSRDRAETQYF	TGTGCCTGGAGCAGAGACAGGGCGGAGACCCAGTACTTC
15	TRBV6-4	.	TRBJ2-1	TRBD2	CASSDTGLAGVEQFF	TGTGCCAGCAGTGACACCGGACTAGCGGGAGTTGAGCAGTTCTTC
15	TRBV25-1	.	TRBJ2-1	TRBD2	CASRRGLAGYNEQFF	TGTGCCAGCAGGAGGGGGCTAGCGGGGTACAATGAGCAGTTCTTC
14	TRBV29-1	many	TRBJ1-1	.	CSADLGQENTEAFF	TGCAGCGCCGATTTAGGACAAGAGAACACTGAAGCTTTCTTT
15	TRBV5-1	few	TRBJ2-2	TRBD2	CASSPGLAATGELFF	TGCGCCAGCAGCCCGGGACTAGCTGCTACCGGGGAGCTGTTTTTT
16	TRBV7-3	many	TRBJ2-1	TRBD1	CASSQNQGAPYNEQFF	TGCGCCAGCAGCCAGAACCAGGGGGCCCCCTACAATGAGCAGTTCTTC
15	TRBV28	.	TRBJ2-7	TRBD2	CASSLVQGTSDEQYF	TGTGCCAGCAGTTTAGTTCAGGGGACTAGTGACGAGCAGTACTTC
15	TRBV7-9	many	TRBJ1-4	.	CASSLESTTNEKLFF	TGTGCCAGCAGCTTAGAATCGACAACTAATGAAAAACTGTTTTTT